The following is a T cell receptor beta chain sequence with its context. What it binds is unknown. This sample is part of a study of blood T cells in healthy people across ages. Study context: Capture via template switching afforded approximately one barcoded beta molecule per two T cells. General observations from the study: The recorded TCR beta diversity per million T cells decreased in a roughly linear manner with age.

This CDR3 is 15 amino acids long. Germline CDR1 MNHEY, CDR2 SMNVEV (reference sequence). At least 6.5 million PBMCs were isolated per sample. Combining a sample-barcoded 5' primer with a J-beta primer mix, a second PCR ran for 7 to 11 cycles. TCRdb itself ran the 5' RACE reads through MiXCR, one entry per CDR3 protein. This repertoire shows 850,000 to 950,000 distinct CDR3 sequences, about 30% found once; its top ten account for 15% to 20%. Sequenced: blood. The clonotype was recovered from a woman older than 75 in good health. The chain uses TRBV27 and TRBJ2-7; 9 positions match TRBD2. The J call may be incorrect, as the DNA end agrees better with TRBJ2-5. The CDR3 nucleotides read TGTGCCAGCAGTCAGGGACTAGCTGCGGGTGAGACCCAGTACTTC. Its translation is CASSQGLAAGETQYF.